The 8 T cell receptor beta chains reported below all come from one sample, sequenced in a study of T cells in Graves' hyperthyroidism and ophthalmopathy. The CDR3 regions of TCR beta were amplified from RNA transcripts. The HTBI set primed first-round TCR CDR3 RT-PCR. TCRdb re-analysed the multiplex PCR reads in MiXCR, keeping a single row per CDR3 protein. This table holds a few hundred thousand distinct CDR3 sequences, roughly 14% found once. The material sequenced was blood. The receptors shown here come from a woman between 40 and 55 years old with Graves' hyperthyroidism that later progressed to Graves' ophthalmopathy.

This clonotype was found many times. The chain joins TRBV20-1 to TRBJ2-7; the D gene is possibly TRBD1 (6 bases). The CDR3 covers 14 residues. V lost 5 bases to trimming and J lost 1 base, with 15 bases between them. Germline V lookup: CDR1 DFQATT, CDR2 SNEGSKA (reference sequence). CDR3 DNA sequence: TGCAGTGCTTGGTACAGGGATTCTTCCTACGAGCAGTACTTC. The encoded protein is CSAWYRDSSYEQYF.

The rearrangement joins TRBV28 to TRBJ1-6, with D maybe TRBD1 (5 bases). V lost 6 bases and J lost 7, with 10 bases in between. This CDR3 contains 13 residues. Germline V CDR1 and CDR2: MDHEN, SYDVKM. CDR3: CASRGLGNSPLHF. CDR3 DNA: TGTGCCAGCAGGGGGCTCGGGAATTCACCCCTCCACTTT.

CDR3 DNA sequence: TGTGCCAGCAGCCCTAGTGGGGGTGACACTGAAGCTTTCTTT. It translates to CASSPSGGDTEAFF. The chain links TRBV7-9 to TRBJ1-1; perhaps TRBD1 as D (5 bases). V gave up 5 bases and J gave up 3 bases, with 13 bases separating them. CDR1 and CDR2 (germline): SEHNR, FQNEAQ (reference sequence). The CDR3 consists of 14 residues.

This clonotype was observed at least ten times. The chain is built from TRBV27 and TRBJ1-1; the match to TRBD1 covers 7 bases. This CDR3 is built from 16 residues. The germline V gene has CDR1 MNHEY and CDR2 SMNVEV (reference sequence). V lost 0 bases to trimming and J lost 1 base; unmatched junction nucleotides: 5. CDR3 in DNA: TGTGCCAGCAGTTTATCTCCGACAGGGAGGAACACTGAAGCTTTCTTT. Translating gives CASSLSPTGRNTEAFF.

With regard to this clonotype: Just one base apart from a much larger clone, this may be a read error. Written as DNA, the CDR3 is TGCGCCAGCAGCGATGGGGCAGACGGAACGAACACTGAAGCTTTCTTT. Its protein product is CASSDGADGTNTEAFF. The chain employs TRBV5-1 and TRBJ1-1; D is possibly TRBD1 (5 bases). The CDR3 runs 16 residues. Trimming shortened V by 4 bases and J by 1 base, and 17 bases separated the two germline ends. The V gene's germline CDR1 is SGHRS and CDR2 YFSETQ.

At least ten counts were recorded for this clonotype. This chain uses TRBV18 with TRBJ1-1, with D possibly matching TRBD1 (6 bases). Germline-derived CDR1 and CDR2 are KGHSH and LQKENI. V lost 8 bases, J lost 0 bases, and 13 bases lay in between. CDR3 length: 14 amino acids. This CDR3 reads CASLSTGLNTEAFF. The CDR3, as DNA: TGTGCCAGCCTTTCGACAGGCCTGAACACTGAAGCTTTCTTT.

The V and J genes are TRBV27 and TRBJ1-1, with D perhaps TRBD1 (6 bases). The germline V gene encodes CDR1 MNHEY and CDR2 SMNVEV (reference sequence). The CDR3 is 19 residues long. V lost 4 bases, J lost 0 bases, and 24 bases lay in between. The CDR3 coding sequence is TGTGCCAGCAGTTGGAATCCGAAGGGTAAGAGGGGGTTGAACACTGAAGCTTTCTTT. Translated: CASSWNPKGKRGLNTEAFF.

The chain uses TRBV5-1 and TRBJ1-3, with a tentative D call TRBD1 (6 bases). Trimming stripped 5 bases from V and 1 base from J, with 19 bases between. Germline V gene data show CDR1 as SGHRS and CDR2 as YFSETQ. This CDR3 has 17 amino acids. CDR3: CASRRAFPGDSGNTIYF. CDR3 nucleotides: TGCGCCAGCAGGAGAGCCTTCCCAGGGGATTCTGGAAACACCATATATTTT.